The next 27 T cell receptor beta chains were all read from a single sample in a study of OX40 agonist ivuxolimab in advanced cancers. Clones were sequenced by immunoSEQ multiplex PCR, and TCRdb holds only the in-frame ones, with some missing. The table records some 87,000 clones, 94% of them present only once. The material sequenced was CD4+ or CD8+ T cells sorted from blood, taken in a trial of the OX40 agonist ivuxolimab. The origin of the receptors is an adult with an advanced solid tumor such as melanoma, head and neck, liver or kidney cancer.

The chain's CDR3 is CASKPYGSFYNEQFF. The CDR3 DNA follows: TGTGCCAGCAAACCCTATGGAAGTTTCTACAATGAGCAGTTCTTC. The chain is built from TRBV28 and TRBJ2-1, with D uncertain. The CDR3 spans 15 residues. CDR1 and CDR2 from the germline V gene are MDHEN and SYDVKM. V was clipped by 7 bases and J by 3 bases, with 16 bases between them.

The V call is TRBV7-9, the J call TRBJ2-5, with 7 nucleotides matching TRBD2. V dropped 5 bases and J dropped 5; count of bases not matched to a gene: 17. Germline CDR1 is SEHNR and CDR2 is FQNEAQ (reference sequence). This CDR3 has 17 amino acids. The CDR3 bases are TGTGCCAGCAGCCCGCCGGGCGGGAGTCCCGCCCAGGAGACCCAGTACTTC. Translating it yields CASSPPGGSPAQETQYF.

The chain combines TRBV27 with TRBJ2-7, with unresolved D. Deletions cut 5 bases from V and 0 bases from J, with 14 bases between. The CDR3 extends over 15 amino acids. Germline assignment: CDR1 MNHEY and CDR2 SMNVEV (reference sequence). Here the CDR3 DNA reads TGTGCCAGCAGTCCCTCCATTGGTCTCTCCTACGAGCAGTACTTC. It codes for CASSPSIGLSYEQYF.

The J gene is TRBJ2-3, the V gene TRBV28; TRBD2 matches 7 bases. The CDR3 runs 16 residues. The V gene's germline CDR1 is MDHEN and CDR2 SYDVKM. V gave up 6 bases and J gave up 2 bases; unmatched junction bases: 11. DNA for the CDR3: TGTGCCAGCAGCGTCTCTGAGCGGGACCTCACAGATACGCAGTATTTT. Translation: CASSVSERDLTDTQYF.

The sample holds one count of this clone. The chain is built from TRBV9 and TRBJ1-4; tentative D call: TRBD1 (5 bases). The CDR3 contains 16 residues. Germline CDR1 and CDR2: SGDLS and YYNGEE. V was clipped by 0 bases and J by 0 bases, with 9 bases between them. CDR3 region: CASSVGGSATNEKLFF. For the CDR3, the DNA is TGTGCCAGCAGCGTAGGGGGGTCTGCAACTAATGAAAAACTGTTTTTT.

The chain employs TRBV7-9 and TRBJ1-1, with a tentative D call TRBD1 (5 bases). Germline-derived CDR1 and CDR2 are SEHNR and FQNEAQ (reference sequence). This CDR3 comprises 13 residues. With 0 bases removed from V and 3 bases from J, the gap between germline ends came to 5 bases. CDR3 DNA: TGTGCCAGCAGCTTAGCGGGGCACACTGAAGCTTTCTTT. It specifies CASSLAGHTEAFF.

V and J are TRBV28 and TRBJ1-5, with 8 bases identical to TRBD1. The junction had 1 base not matched to a gene; V was cut back by 3 bases and J by 3 bases. CDR3 size: 14 residues. CDR1 and CDR2 (germline): MDHEN, SYDVKM. The CDR3 loop is CASSLTGDNQPQHF. CDR3 nucleotide sequence: TGTGCCAGCAGTTTGACAGGGGACAATCAGCCCCAGCATTTT. Together with reference TRBV28 and TRBJ1-5, the CDR3 gives the full variable domain: DVKVTQSSRYLVKRTGEKVFLECVQDMDHENMFWYRQDPGLGLRLIYFSYDVKMKEKGDIPEGYSVSREKKERFSLILESASTNQTSMYLCASSLTGDNQPQHFGDGTRLSIL.

The chain has TRBV5-6 and TRBJ2-1; D gene uncertain. The germline V gene encodes CDR1 SGHDT and CDR2 YYEEEE. V was shortened by 4 bases and J by 10 bases, with 15 bases between the two germline ends. The CDR3 loop spans 13 amino acids. The CDR3 DNA follows: TGTGCCAGCAGCCCGAGACCTGACCCGGAGCAGTTCTTC. Protein sequence: CASSPRPDPEQFF.

The chain joins TRBV10-3 to TRBJ2-7; no clear D. The CDR3 spans 14 residues. Trimming stripped 2 bases from V and 0 bases from J, with 8 bases between. Germline V lookup: CDR1 ENHRY, CDR2 SYGVKD. CDR3 coding DNA: TGTGCCATCAGTGAGGCATGGGGCTCCTACGAGCAGTACTTC. This codes for CAISEAWGSYEQYF.

The V gene is TRBV2, the J gene TRBJ1-2, with D possibly being TRBD1 (6 bases). The CDR3 contains 14 residues. The germline V gene has CDR1 SNHLY and CDR2 FYNNEI. Trimming left V 9 bases short and J 0 bases short, with 14 bases between. CDR3 in amino acids: CARPGQLTNYGYTF. CDR3 nucleotides: TGTGCCAGACCCGGACAGCTTACTAACTATGGCTACACCTTC.

The chain combines TRBV29-1 with TRBJ2-2, with D perhaps TRBD1 (5 bases). The CDR3 contains 13 residues. Germline CDR1 and CDR2: SQVTM and ANQGSEA. V was clipped by 5 bases and J by 1 base, with 8 bases between them. The CDR3 nucleotides are TGCAGCGTTTGGGGCTTGAACACCGGGGAGCTGTTTTTT. Encoded protein: CSVWGLNTGELFF.

Points on this clone: Other DNA sequences within the sample encode an identical CDR3. The chain recombines TRBV7-9 with TRBJ2-7; D ambiguous. The CDR3 covers 12 residues. The germline V gene has CDR1 SEHNR and CDR2 FQNEAQ (reference sequence). Trimming took 5 bases from V and 3 from J, leaving 8 bases between them. The CDR3 region is CASSLVGYEQYF. DNA for the CDR3: TGTGCCAGCAGCCTCGTGGGCTACGAGCAGTACTTC.

This chain joins TRBV7-9 and TRBJ2-1, with 7 bases matching TRBD1. Germline loops: CDR1 SEHNR, CDR2 FQNEAQ (reference sequence). V shed 6 bases and J 3 bases; nucleotides not matched to a gene: 11. The CDR3 is 16 amino acids. CDR3 in DNA: TGTGCCAGCAGACCGGCCGGGACAGCGAACTACAATGAGCAGTTCTTC. Protein sequence: CASRPAGTANYNEQFF. The entire variable domain, with the rest obtained from reference TRBV7-9 and TRBJ2-1, is as follows: DTGVSQNPRHKITKRGQNVTFRCDPISEHNRLYWYRQTLGQGPEFLTYFQNEAQLEKSRLLSDRFSAERPKGSFSTLEIQRTEQGDSAMYLCASRPAGTANYNEQFFGPGTRLTVL.

This chain links TRBV4-1 with TRBJ2-7, with a weak D call TRBD1 (5 bases). CDR3 size: 14 residues. V was trimmed by 4 bases and J by 0 bases, leaving 10 bases between them. In germline, CDR1 is MGHRA, CDR2 YSYEKL. DNA for the CDR3: TGCGCCAGCAGCCCCGTAGGGGACTCCTACGAGCAGTACTTC. Residues: CASSPVGDSYEQYF.

The rearrangement joins TRBV7-6 to TRBJ1-1, with D perhaps matching TRBD1 (5 bases). V was clipped by 5 bases and J by 0 bases, with 7 bases between them. Germline assignment: CDR1 SGHVS and CDR2 FNYEAQ. This CDR3 is 13 amino acids long. For the CDR3, the DNA is TGTGCCAGCAGCCCAGGGATGAACACTGAAGCTTTCTTT. It translates to CASSPGMNTEAFF.

This clone was counted a single time. The chain has TRBV5-4 and TRBJ2-3; D is uncertain. The CDR3 consists of 13 residues. Trimming cost V 2 bases and J 4 bases, with 8 bases left between them. Per germline, CDR1 SGHNT and CDR2 YYREEE (reference sequence). CDR3 sequence (DNA): TGTGCCAGCAGCTTAGATGGGTCAGATACGCAGTATTTT. Its protein is CASSLDGSDTQYF.

The chain joins TRBV7-9 to TRBJ2-1, with a possible D match to TRBD1 (8 bases). The CDR3 contains 15 residues. The germline V gene encodes CDR1 SEHNR and CDR2 FQNEAQ (reference sequence). V was pared by 2 bases and J by 4 bases, with 12 bases between. The CDR3: CASSLTGGVYNEQFF. CDR3 coding DNA: TGTGCCAGCAGCTTAACAGGGGGGGTATACAATGAGCAGTTCTTC.

In this sample, this clone turned up once. The chain carries TRBV9 and TRBJ2-3, with D perhaps matching TRBD2 (7 bases). The germline CDR1 and CDR2 sequences are SGDLS and YYNGEE. This CDR3 is built from 16 residues. Trimming shortened V by 5 bases and J by 6 bases, and 22 bases separated the two germline ends. Written as DNA, the CDR3 is TGTGCCAGCAGTCTCTCCGTGGGGGGGGCACACGATACGCAGTATTTT. Translated, it gives CASSLSVGGAHDTQYF.

V and J are TRBV9 and TRBJ2-7; 7 nucleotides line up with TRBD2. Germline assignment: CDR1 SGDLS and CDR2 YYNGEE. The CDR3 extends over 14 amino acids. V gave up 4 bases and J gave up 2 bases; unmatched junction bases: 6. Here the CDR3 reads CASSPRSGTYEQYF. CDR3 coding DNA: TGTGCCAGCAGCCCAAGGAGCGGGACCTACGAGCAGTACTTC.

V gene TRBV10-3 combines with J gene TRBJ1-1, with 8 nucleotides matching TRBD1. Per germline, CDR1 ENHRY and CDR2 SYGVKD. J lost 8 bases, V lost 6 bases, and 8 bases had no gene match. The CDR3 extends over 13 amino acids. The CDR3 loop reads CAISFQGAGEAFF. CDR3 bases: TGTGCCATCAGCTTTCAGGGGGCCGGAGAAGCTTTCTTT.

This sequence joins TRBV30 and TRBJ1-1; tentative D call: TRBD1 (5 bases). V lost 6 bases to trimming and J lost 13 bases, with 15 bases between them. The germline CDR1 and CDR2 sequences are GTSNPN and SVGIG (reference sequence). This CDR3 contains 10 residues. The CDR3 spells CACGGTVVFF. DNA for the CDR3: TGTGCCTGTGGGGGGACCGTAGTTTTCTTT. Full variable domain (outside the CDR3, taken from reference TRBV30 and TRBJ1-1): SQTIHQWPATLVQPVGSPLSLECTVEGTSNPNLYWYRQAAGRGLQLLFYSVGIGQISSEVPQNLSASRPQDRQFILSSKKLLLSDSGFYLCACGGTVVFFGQGTRLTVV.

The chain links TRBV9 to TRBJ2-7; maybe TRBD1 (6 bases). This CDR3 has 14 amino acids. From germline, CDR1 is SGDLS and CDR2 YYNGEE. V was pared by 0 bases and J by 6 bases, with 13 bases between. DNA of the CDR3: TGTGCCAGCAGCGTAGTGGCAGGGGCTCTCGAGCAGTACTTC. Translation: CASSVVAGALEQYF.

V is TRBV6-5 and J is TRBJ1-2; no clear D. This CDR3 spans 13 amino acids. Germline V gives CDR1 MNHEY, CDR2 SVGAGI. The V and J ends lost 2 bases and 2 bases respectively, with 6 bases between them. The CDR3 nucleotides are TGTGCCAGCAGTTACGTGGCCAACTATGGCTACACCTTC. Translated: CASSYVANYGYTF.

This chain connects TRBV9 to TRBJ2-1, with D maybe TRBD2 (6 bases). V gave up 1 base and J gave up 7 bases, with 12 bases separating them. Germline V gene data show CDR1 as SGDLS and CDR2 as YYNGEE. The CDR3 contains 14 residues. CDR3 DNA sequence: TGTGCCAGCAGCGTAACGGGAGCCGGGAATGAGCAGTTCTTC. This codes for CASSVTGAGNEQFF.

The chain is built from TRBV5-6 and TRBJ1-2; D possibly corresponds to TRBD1 (6 bases). Trimming pared 2 bases from V and 0 bases from J, leaving 17 bases between. Germline CDR1 is SGHDT and CDR2 is YYEEEE. The CDR3 extends over 17 amino acids. The CDR3 is CASSFLNTRGSNYGYTF. For the CDR3, the DNA is TGTGCCAGCAGCTTTCTAAACACCAGGGGCTCTAACTATGGCTACACCTTC.

This sequence joins TRBV9 and TRBJ1-5; maybe TRBD1 (6 bases). CDR1 is SGDLS and CDR2 is YYNGEE in the germline V gene. This CDR3 comprises 14 residues. V shed 4 bases and J shed 1 base, with 9 bases lying between them. In nucleotides, the CDR3 is TGTGCCAGCAGCCTGGACAGCAGCAATCAGCCCCAGCATTTT. This translates into CASSLDSSNQPQHF.

This chain uses TRBV11-1 with TRBJ2-2; 8 bases agree with TRBD2. Germline loops: CDR1 SGHAT, CDR2 FQDESV (reference sequence). The V segment lost 1 base and the J segment 0 bases; nucleotides outside the gene matches: 7. There are 18 residues in the CDR3. CDR3 loop: CASSLEVVAGSNTGELFF. The CDR3 DNA is TGTGCCAGCAGCTTAGAGGTCGTAGCGGGGTCGAACACCGGGGAGCTGTTTTTT.